This entry lists 23 T cell receptor beta chains sequenced from one sample in a study of human thymus T cells. Corrective cardiac operations yielded the resected thymus tissue. Sequencing was performed with immunoSEQ multiplex PCR; in TCRdb, only in-frame clones are kept and a portion is missing. The top ten hold 0.024% of the sample, which has 100,000 to 150,000 clones, about 94% seen once. Sequencing was performed on thymus tissue. Receptors originate from a boy in the first two years of life with a congenital heart defect but otherwise immunologically healthy.

This sequence joins TRBV10-3 and TRBJ2-5, with D possibly matching TRBD2 (6 bases). V was pared by 7 bases and J by 5 bases, with 17 bases between. The CDR3 runs 14 residues. Germline assignment: CDR1 ENHRY and CDR2 SYGVKD. The CDR3 sequence: CAINPGLPWETQYF. CDR3 bases: TGTGCCATCAACCCGGGACTCCCGTGGGAGACCCAGTACTTC.

The rearrangement joins TRBV5-4 to TRBJ2-7; 9 positions match TRBD2. The V gene's germline CDR1 is SGHNT and CDR2 YYREEE (reference sequence). CDR3 length: 16 amino acids. V lost 4 bases to trimming and J lost 3 bases; unmatched junction nucleotides: 11. CDR3 loop: CASSPGVGLAIYEQYF. As DNA, the CDR3 is TGTGCCAGCAGCCCAGGGGTTGGACTAGCGATCTACGAGCAGTACTTC.

The rearrangement joins TRBV5-1 to TRBJ1-6, with 9 nucleotides matching TRBD1. V shed 7 bases and J 5 bases; nucleotides not matched to a gene: 7. The CDR3 totals 15 residues. Germline V gene data show CDR1 as SGHRS and CDR2 as YFSETQ. The CDR3 DNA is TGCGCCAGCTTTACAGGGGGCATCGATAATTCACCCCTCCACTTT. This encodes CASFTGGIDNSPLHF.

The chain is built from TRBV7-9 and TRBJ1-1; D remains unclear. CDR1 SEHNR and CDR2 FQNEAQ come from the germline V gene (reference sequence). The V and J ends lost 3 bases and 0 bases respectively, with 5 bases between them. The CDR3 covers 13 residues. The CDR3 sequence is CASSFKMNTEAFF. The CDR3 nucleotides read TGTGCCAGCAGCTTTAAAATGAACACTGAAGCTTTCTTT.

The V and J genes are TRBV6-5 and TRBJ2-7; no clear D. Per the germline V gene, CDR1 is MNHEY and CDR2 is SVGAGI. The V gene lost 2 bases and the J gene lost 4 bases, with 12 bases spanning the gap. The CDR3 is 14 residues long. CDR3: CASSYRWSRYEQYF. The CDR3 region has the DNA TGTGCCAGCAGTTACAGATGGAGCAGGTACGAGCAGTACTTC.

The chain employs TRBV7-2 and TRBJ1-1, with D possibly matching TRBD1 (6 bases). The CDR3 consists of 13 residues. Trimming removed 8 bases from V and 1 base from J, with 11 bases in between. Germline V gene sequence: CDR1 SGHTA, CDR2 FQGNSA. The CDR3 reads CASDTGSNTEAFF. The CDR3 nucleotides are TGTGCCAGCGATACAGGGTCGAACACTGAAGCTTTCTTT. Filled out from reference TRBV7-2 and TRBJ1-1, the complete variable domain reads GAGVSQSPSNKVTEKGKDVELRCDPISGHTALYWYRQSLGQGLEFLIYFQGNSAPDKSGLPSDRFSAERTGGSVSTLTIQRTQQEDSAVYLCASDTGSNTEAFFGQGTRLTVV.

In its sample, this clone was seen once. This sequence joins TRBV10-2 and TRBJ2-7; D is perhaps TRBD1 or TRBD2 (5 bases each). The CDR3 runs 15 residues. Between the trimmed V and J ends, which lost 0 bases and 7 bases, there was a span of 16 bases. Germline CDR1 reads WSHSY; CDR2 reads SAAADI. CDR3 protein: CASSESGQVEGEQYF. Here the CDR3 DNA reads TGCGCCAGCAGTGAGTCGGGGCAGGTCGAGGGAGAGCAGTACTTC.

The chain is built from TRBV6-1 and TRBJ1-2; D is possibly TRBD1 (5 bases). Germline V gives CDR1 MNHNS, CDR2 SASEGT. The CDR3 is 13 residues long. V was trimmed by 4 bases and J by 7 bases, leaving 13 bases between them. CDR3 nucleotides: TGTGCCAGCAGTGTCGGGGCAGAGTTTGGCTACACCTTC. Its protein product is CASSVGAEFGYTF.

This clone was seen once. The V gene is TRBV4-3, the J gene TRBJ2-1; tentative D call: TRBD2 (6 bases). This CDR3 contains 16 residues. The germline gives CDR1 LGHNA, CDR2 YSLEER. The V end was cut by 0 bases, the J end by 0 bases, with 9 bases between. CDR3 in amino acids: CASSQDAGSSYNEQFF. The CDR3 DNA is TGCGCCAGCAGCCAAGACGCGGGGAGCTCCTACAATGAGCAGTTCTTC.

This chain links TRBV5-4 with TRBJ2-5; D remains ambiguous. There are 15 residues in the CDR3. The V gene's germline CDR1 is SGHNT and CDR2 YYREEE (reference sequence). Trimming shortened V by 0 bases and J by 7 bases, and 16 bases separated the two germline ends. The CDR3 DNA follows: TGTGCCAGCAGCTTGGATTCCGGACCAAGCCCGACCCAGTACTTC. Protein: CASSLDSGPSPTQYF.

The genes are TRBV4-1 and TRBJ1-4, with D uncertain. The CDR3 has 12 residues. CDR1 is MGHRA and CDR2 is YSYEKL in the germline V gene. The V gene lost 2 bases and the J gene lost 8 bases, with 6 bases spanning the gap. CDR3 DNA: TGCGCCAGCAGCCAACCGCGGGAAAAACTGTTTTTT. As protein: CASSQPREKLFF.

This sequence joins TRBV4-2 and TRBJ2-3; D is ambiguous. This CDR3 spans 13 amino acids. CDR1 is LGHNA, CDR2 YNFKEQ, per germline. The V end was cut by 2 bases, the J end by 6 bases, with 9 bases between. CDR3 bases: TGTGCCAGCAGCCAATCGGAATACGATACGCAGTATTTT. Its translation: CASSQSEYDTQYF.

This chain uses TRBV30 with TRBJ1-4, with 10 nucleotides matching TRBD1. The junction had 9 bases not matched to a gene; V was cut back by 0 bases and J by 5 bases. The germline gives CDR1 GTSNPN, CDR2 SVGIG (reference sequence). The CDR3 length is 17 residues. CDR3 sequence: CAWSVKLAGQGNEKLFF. CDR3 bases: TGTGCCTGGAGTGTAAAACTGGCGGGACAGGGGAATGAAAAACTGTTTTTT.

The chain is built from TRBV7-2 and TRBJ2-1, with D tentatively TRBD1 (6 bases). The CDR3 length is 14 residues. Germline values: CDR1 SGHTA, CDR2 FQGNSA. With 3 bases removed from V and 5 bases from J, the gap between germline ends came to 11 bases. CDR3 residues: CASSFRGKDNEQFF. The CDR3 coding sequence is TGTGCCAGCAGCTTTAGGGGGAAGGACAATGAGCAGTTCTTC.

The J gene is TRBJ2-3, the V gene TRBV7-9; D unclear. Germline V gene data show CDR1 as SEHNR and CDR2 as FQNEAQ (reference sequence). The length of the CDR3 is 16 residues. V was shortened by 5 bases and J by 1 base, with 16 bases between the two germline ends. The CDR3 loop reads CASSPPWASRTDTQYF. The CDR3 nucleotides are TGTGCCAGCAGCCCACCCTGGGCCTCCCGCACAGATACGCAGTATTTT.

The rearrangement uses TRBV6-1 and TRBJ2-3, with 8 bases that match TRBD2. J lost 7 bases, V lost 6 bases, and 9 bases had no gene match. Per germline, CDR1 MNHNS and CDR2 SASEGT. This CDR3 spans 14 amino acids. For the CDR3, the DNA is TGTGCCAGCAGGTCCGGGGGGGAATGTTATACGCAGTATTTT. Translating gives CASRSGGECYTQYF.

The chain has TRBV11-3 and TRBJ2-2; no definite D call. CDR3 length equals 16 residues. CDR1 is SGHNT, CDR2 YENEEA, per germline. Trimming left V 3 bases short and J 4 bases short, with 15 bases between. The CDR3 DNA is TGTGCCAGCAGCTTGCGTGGGCCCTTGATCACCGGGGAGCTGTTTTTT. Encoded protein: CASSLRGPLITGELFF.

The chain recombines TRBV28 with TRBJ1-1, with 8 bases fitting TRBD1. This CDR3 comprises 15 residues. Germline-derived CDR1 and CDR2 are MDHEN and SYDVKM. V trimming: 1 base; J trimming: 1 base; junction bases outside the gene matches: 2. The CDR3 is CASSLSDRANTEAFF. The DNA for the CDR3 is TGTGCCAGCAGTTTATCGGACAGGGCGAACACTGAAGCTTTCTTT.

The chain has TRBV6-1 and TRBJ2-4; possibly TRBD1 for D (7 bases). CDR3 length: 20 amino acids. Germline V gene data show CDR1 as MNHNS and CDR2 as SASEGT. Trimming took 1 base from V and 1 from J, leaving 23 bases between them. CDR3 protein: CASSEEGGRGDQKAKNIQYF. Here the CDR3 DNA reads TGTGCCAGCAGTGAAGAAGGTGGCAGGGGGGACCAAAAGGCCAAAAACATTCAGTACTTC.

The rearrangement joins TRBV5-6 to TRBJ1-2; D ambiguous. Per germline, CDR1 SGHDT and CDR2 YYEEEE. The CDR3 covers 14 residues. Trimming left V 4 bases short and J 4 bases short, with 14 bases between. The CDR3: CASSPTPGSYGYTF. The CDR3 DNA is TGTGCCAGCAGCCCGACCCCCGGCAGCTATGGCTACACCTTC. Full variable domain (remainder filled in from reference TRBV5-6 and TRBJ1-2): DAGVTQSPTHLIKTRGQQVTLRCSPKSGHDTVSWYQQALGQGPQFIFQYYEEEERQRGNFPDRFSGHQFPNYSSELNVNALLLGDSALYLCASSPTPGSYGYTFGSGTRLTVV.

V gene TRBV11-3 combines with J gene TRBJ1-4; D not resolved. V lost 3 bases, J lost 4 bases, and 0 bases lay in between. This CDR3 is 11 amino acids long. Germline CDR1 is SGHNT and CDR2 is YENEEA. Here the CDR3 reads CASSFNEKLFF. The CDR3 DNA sequence: TGTGCCAGCAGCTTTAATGAAAAACTGTTTTTT.

This rearrangement joins TRBV10-2 to TRBJ2-1; D perhaps matches TRBD2 (6 bases). The CDR3 length is 13 residues. V shed 5 bases and J shed 6 bases, with 11 bases lying between them. Germline loops: CDR1 WSHSY, CDR2 SAAADI. For the CDR3, the DNA is TGCGCCAGCAGTAGGGTTAGCGGCAATGAGCAGTTCTTC. Translating it yields CASSRVSGNEQFF.

V usage is TRBV7-4 and J usage is TRBJ1-1; D unresolved. CDR1 and CDR2 from the germline V gene are SGHVT and SQSDAQ. V lost 3 bases and J lost 1, with 6 bases in between. The CDR3 covers 13 residues. The CDR3 nucleotides read TGTGCCAGCAGCTTCTGGAGGAACACTGAAGCTTTCTTT. Translating it yields CASSFWRNTEAFF.